This T cell receptor beta chain was found in a study of T cell responses to AZD1222 COVID-19 vaccine. Sequencing used immunoSEQ multiplex PCR; TCRdb keeps in-frame clones, though not all of them. The sample holds 75,000 to 100,000 clones, approximately 90% seen once. Study results and limitations: The donors showed a predominance of white British ancestry and of females, with possible underestimation of clonal diversity. Rises in breadth and depth of Spike-specific TCRs came after two AZD1222 doses. The peak T cell response came first, and repertoires were sampled only after it.

Germline values: CDR1 MNHEY, CDR2 SMNVEV (reference sequence). The CDR3 runs to 15 residues. The V and J ends lost 4 bases and 8 bases, in that order; junction bases with no gene match: 11. As for this clone: The antigen is undetermined.

The source of this sequence is an adult in good health. This chain links TRBV27 with TRBJ1-1; 9 positions match TRBD1. Here the sequenced sample was peripheral blood, taken on day 0 of AZD1222 vaccination. The CDR3 spells CASSSGQGGGPEAFF. In DNA, the CDR3 is TGTGCCAGCAGTTCGGGACAGGGAGGGGGTCCAGAAGCTTTCTTT.